This T cell receptor (beta chain) was sequenced in a study of cytomegalovirus exposure and HLA in healthy donors. Study context: Drawn from HLA-typed donors, some 80 million unique TCRs were held in an early data release.

In this sample, this clone turned up a few times. What it recognizes is unknown. Each donor was nominally healthy when sampled (though unrecorded immune exposures were likely). Germline lookup yields CDR1 MNHNS and CDR2 SASEGT. V trimming: 4 bases; J trimming: 3 bases; junction bases outside the gene matches: 10. The CDR3 is made up of 16 amino acids. Study outcomes and limitations: As immune exposure information, only CMV serostatus was available. Reports described diagnosis of cytomegalovirus status by the classifier as highly specific and sensitive.

PCR amplification relied on 60 Vbeta primers (plus 13 Jbeta primers). Profiling relied on immunoSEQ multiplex PCR, and the TCRdb table lists in-frame clones only, not all of them. Among about 130,000 clones listed, about 9.2% were seen once. This rearrangement joins TRBV6-1 to TRBJ2-5; 8 bases are shared with TRBD1. The TCR was taken from a woman aged 35 to 49 in good health and CMV-seropositive. The sequenced sample consisted of PBMCs. The CDR3 DNA sequence: TGTGCCAGCAGTGGGTGGGGCAGGGGGCGCGAAGAGACCCAGTACTTC. It is translated as CASSGWGRGREETQYF.